Reported below is one T cell receptor (beta chain). About 0.5 to 1 ug RNA was reverse transcribed with random hexamers. An immunoSEQ multiplex PCR amplified TCR beta CDR3 over 54 Vbeta and 13 Jbeta. MiXCR, run by TCRdb on the immunoSEQ multiplex PCR reads, gives a single entry per CDR3 protein. The repertoire has 160,000 or so distinct CDR3 sequences, about 91% of them found once; the top ten carry approximately 0.073%. The CDR3 covers 16 residues. Germline lookup yields CDR1 MNHEY and CDR2 SVGEGT. Trimming left V 0 bases short and J 4 bases short, with 15 bases between. This sample is drawn from a study of CD8 T cells in Susac syndrome.

The specimen was CD4+ T cells from PBMCs. This chain joins TRBV6-2 or TRBV6-3 and TRBJ1-2, with D possibly being TRBD1 (5 bases). This TCR was recovered from a human donor in good health. The CDR3 protein is CASSYSLRRQGYGYTF. CDR3 DNA: TGTGCCAGCAGTTACTCGCTCCGGCGGCAGGGCTATGGCTACACCTTC.